This T cell receptor (beta chain) is from a study of blood T cell repertoires in COVID-19. Across the study: The United States, Italy and Spain were the sources of the acute and convalescent COVID-19 samples. In each case, the material was cDNA or gDNA derived from T cells, B-cell-depleted T cells, or PBMCs.

This clone has only one observation. V lost 2 bases, J lost 2 bases, and 6 bases stayed unmatched. The CDR3 sequence is 16 residues long. Germline V gene lookup returns CDR1 LNHDA and CDR2 SQIVND (reference sequence). In the original processing: Amplification from reference gene primers served as the basis for estimated nucleated cell counts. Clones were read by immunoSEQ multiplex PCR, and TCRdb kept only the in-frame ones, dropping some. Clone size and V and J calls were adopted from that table, with D and trimming inferred from the DNA. Of around 290,000 clones in the sample, 85% to 90% were seen once.

The J gene is TRBJ2-1, the V gene TRBV19, with 7 bases matching TRBD2. This clonotype originated in a man aged 35-49 years with acute or convalescent COVID-19. Input material: peripheral blood. The CDR3 here is CASSIFGSGAYNEQFF. The CDR3 DNA reads as TGTGCCAGTAGTATATTTGGAAGCGGGGCCTACAATGAGCAGTTCTTC.